Here is one T cell receptor beta chain with its context. The sample originates from a study of OX40 agonist ivuxolimab in advanced cancers. Generated by immunoSEQ multiplex PCR, the TCRdb table keeps only in-frame clones and is missing some. This table has tens of thousands of clones, approximately 89% appearing once. Germline V gives CDR1 LNHDA, CDR2 SQIVND (reference sequence). CDR3 length: 15 amino acids. J lost 0 bases, V lost 7 bases, and 8 bases had no gene match. The sample in question was CD4+ or CD8+ T cells sorted from blood, obtained in a trial of the OX40 agonist ivuxolimab. This receptor was identified in an adult with an advanced solid tumor such as melanoma, head and neck, liver or kidney cancer. The gene calls are TRBV19 and TRBJ1-1, with 7 bases identical to TRBD1. Written as DNA, the CDR3 is TGTGCCAGTAAAAGGATCGACAGGGTGAACACTGAAGCTTTCTTT. This gives the protein CASKRIDRVNTEAFF.